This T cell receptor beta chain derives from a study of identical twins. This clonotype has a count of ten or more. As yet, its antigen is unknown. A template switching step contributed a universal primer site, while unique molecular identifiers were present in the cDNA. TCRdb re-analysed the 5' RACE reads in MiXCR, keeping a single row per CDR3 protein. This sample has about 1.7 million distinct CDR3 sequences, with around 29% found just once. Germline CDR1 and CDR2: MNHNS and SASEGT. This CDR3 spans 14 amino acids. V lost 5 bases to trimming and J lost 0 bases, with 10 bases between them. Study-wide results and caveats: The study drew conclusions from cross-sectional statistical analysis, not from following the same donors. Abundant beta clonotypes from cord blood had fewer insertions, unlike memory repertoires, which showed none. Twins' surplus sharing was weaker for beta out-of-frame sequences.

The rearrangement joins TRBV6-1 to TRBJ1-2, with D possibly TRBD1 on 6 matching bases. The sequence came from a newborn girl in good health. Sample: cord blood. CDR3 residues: CASSQGRANYGYTF. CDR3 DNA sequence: TGTGCCAGCAGTCAGGGGCGGGCTAACTATGGCTACACCTTC.